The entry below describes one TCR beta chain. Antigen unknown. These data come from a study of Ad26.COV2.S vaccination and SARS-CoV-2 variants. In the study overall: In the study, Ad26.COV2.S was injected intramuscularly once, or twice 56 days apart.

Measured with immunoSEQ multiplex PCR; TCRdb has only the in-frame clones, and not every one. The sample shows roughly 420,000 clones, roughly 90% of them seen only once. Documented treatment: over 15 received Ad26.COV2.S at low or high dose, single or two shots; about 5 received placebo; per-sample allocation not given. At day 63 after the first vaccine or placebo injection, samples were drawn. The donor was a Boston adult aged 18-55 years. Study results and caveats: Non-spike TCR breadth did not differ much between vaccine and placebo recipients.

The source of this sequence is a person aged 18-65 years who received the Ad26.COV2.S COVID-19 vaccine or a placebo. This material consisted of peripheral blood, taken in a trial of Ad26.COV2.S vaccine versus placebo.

The CDR3 loop reads CASSQLRAGELFF. In DNA form, the CDR3 reads TGCGCCAGCAGCCAGTTGAGGGCCGGGGAGCTGTTTTTT. This rearrangement joins TRBV4-3 to TRBJ2-2, with D tentatively TRBD2 (5 bases). CDR3 size: 13 residues. With 3 bases removed from V and 6 bases from J, the gap between germline ends came to 8 bases. CDR1 is LGHNA, CDR2 YSLEER, per germline.